These 20 T cell receptor beta chains came from one sample sequenced in a study of graft-versus-host responses after intestinal transplantation. The assay was immunoSEQ multiplex PCR, and TCRdb's table has in-frame clones only and misses some. Of fewer than 55,000 clones listed, 85% to 95% were seen once; the top ten hold under 0.25%. These TCRs are of unknown antigen specificity. Sequences were derived from unstimulated CD8+ T cells sorted from spleen or lymph node cells, sampled before transplant. These receptors all come from a human donor who was the organ donor for an intestinal transplant.

The genes are TRBV6-1 and TRBJ1-4; D might be TRBD1 (5 bases). This CDR3 is built from 15 residues. Trimming pared 6 bases from V and 2 bases from J, leaving 13 bases between. Germline CDR1 and CDR2: MNHNS and SASEGT. This CDR3 reads CASREQESTNEKLFF. For the CDR3, the DNA is TGTGCCAGCAGAGAACAGGAGTCCACTAATGAAAAACTGTTTTTT.

The gene calls are TRBV2 and TRBJ2-7; perhaps TRBD1 as D (6 bases). In germline, CDR1 is SNHLY, CDR2 FYNNEI. The CDR3 loop spans 12 amino acids. The V and J ends lost 9 bases and 3 bases respectively, with 12 bases between them. CDR3 in amino acids: CARQGSRYEQYF. The CDR3 nucleotides read TGTGCCAGACAGGGTTCCCGCTACGAGCAGTACTTC.

V gene TRBV11-2 combines with J gene TRBJ1-4, with TRBD1 as a possible D gene (5 bases). Trimming removed 1 base from V and 3 bases from J, with 9 bases in between. The germline gives CDR1 SGHAT, CDR2 FQNNGV. The length of the CDR3 is 15 residues. The CDR3 region has the DNA TGTGCCAGCAGCTTAGGCAGGGCAGCTAATGAAAAACTGTTTTTT. Amino acid sequence: CASSLGRAANEKLFF.

The gene calls are TRBV11-2 and TRBJ1-6; 7 positions match TRBD1. V shed 1 base and J 4 bases; nucleotides not matched to a gene: 4. This CDR3 spans 16 amino acids. CDR1 and CDR2 from the germline V gene are SGHAT and FQNNGV. The CDR3 bases are TGTGCCAGCAGCTTAGTTGGGACAGAGTATAATTCACCCCTCCACTTT. Translation: CASSLVGTEYNSPLHF.

This chain uses TRBV6-6 with TRBJ2-3; tentatively, D is TRBD2 (6 bases). The CDR3 is 14 residues long. Trimming stripped 5 bases from V and 6 bases from J, with 15 bases between. In germline, CDR1 is MNHNY, CDR2 SVGAGI (reference sequence). CDR3: CASSTEARGDTQYF. CDR3 nucleotide sequence: TGTGCCAGCAGTACAGAGGCCCGGGGGGATACGCAGTATTTT.

This chain connects TRBV6-1 to TRBJ1-3; D might be TRBD1 (6 bases). Trimming cost V 1 base and J 1 base, with 8 bases left between them. The CDR3 loop spans 15 amino acids. Germline assignment: CDR1 MNHNS and CDR2 SASEGT. The CDR3 nucleotides read TGTGCCAGCAGTGAAGAAGGGGGTTCTGGAAACACCATATATTTT. Its protein is CASSEEGGSGNTIYF.

The V gene is TRBV4-1, the J gene TRBJ1-1, with D perhaps TRBD1 (5 bases). Per the germline V gene, CDR1 is MGHRA and CDR2 is YSYEKL. The CDR3 spans 13 residues. Between the trimmed V and J ends, which lost 3 bases and 7 bases, there was a span of 12 bases. The CDR3 loop is CASSHLGQFEAFF. For the CDR3, the DNA is TGCGCCAGCAGCCACCTCGGACAATTTGAAGCTTTCTTT.

The rearrangement links TRBV27 to TRBJ2-2; D not certain. V lost 6 bases, J lost 2 bases, and 13 bases lay in between. Germline V gene sequence: CDR1 MNHEY, CDR2 SMNVEV (reference sequence). There are 15 residues in the CDR3. CDR3 in amino acids: CASSRMKTNTGELFF. As DNA, the CDR3 is TGTGCCAGCAGCCGAATGAAGACCAACACCGGGGAGCTGTTTTTT.

The rearrangement links TRBV4-2 to TRBJ2-7; no clear D. Trimming took 0 bases from V and 4 from J, leaving 7 bases between them. This CDR3 is 13 amino acids long. Germline V gives CDR1 LGHNA, CDR2 YNFKEQ. CDR3 residues: CASSQDKDYEQYF. The CDR3 coding sequence is TGTGCCAGCAGCCAAGATAAGGATTACGAGCAGTACTTC.

CDR3 region: CASSVAWGSAGELFF. For the CDR3, the DNA is TGTGCCAGCAGCGTAGCTTGGGGCAGCGCCGGGGAGCTGTTTTTT. The gene calls are TRBV9 and TRBJ2-2; D might be TRBD1 (5 bases). V gave up 0 bases and J gave up 6 bases, with 12 bases separating them. Per the germline V gene, CDR1 is SGDLS and CDR2 is YYNGEE. This CDR3 is built from 15 residues.

V is TRBV7-2 and J is TRBJ2-1; D unclear. Between the trimmed V and J ends, which lost 4 bases and 5 bases, there was a span of 9 bases. Germline V gives CDR1 SGHTA, CDR2 FQGNSA. The CDR3 runs to 13 residues. CDR3 residues: CASSSESHNEQFF. The CDR3 nucleotides read TGTGCCAGCAGCTCAGAAAGCCACAATGAGCAGTTCTTC.

This chain joins TRBV6-1 and TRBJ2-5; no reliable D call. The germline gives CDR1 MNHNS, CDR2 SASEGT. There are 11 residues in the CDR3. The V end lost 4 bases, the J end lost 11 bases, and 11 bases lay between the germline ends. The CDR3 region has the DNA TGTGCCAGCAGTGGTCCAAGAGAGCAGTACTTC. Encoded protein: CASSGPREQYF.

Note on this clone: A read error may account for a junction end that differs from germline. Other nucleotide sequences from this sample produce the same CDR3. The chain joins TRBV28 to TRBJ1-1; D call uncertain. This CDR3 is 14 amino acids long. The germline V gene encodes CDR1 MDHEN and CDR2 SYDVKM. The CDR3 nucleotides are TGTGCCAGCAGTTTTGCAGGCATGAACACTGAAGCCTTCTTT. It is translated as CASSFAGMNTEAFF.

This sequence joins TRBV7-6 and TRBJ2-5; D remains unclear. CDR1 is SGHVS and CDR2 is FNYEAQ in the germline V gene. Trimming shortened V by 5 bases and J by 2 bases, and 12 bases separated the two germline ends. This CDR3 is 14 amino acids long. Here the CDR3 reads CASSPIVPQETQYF. The DNA of the CDR3 is TGTGCCAGCAGCCCCATTGTGCCGCAAGAGACCCAGTACTTC.

The rearrangement uses TRBV10-1 and TRBJ2-5; possible D gene TRBD1, 6 bases. V shed 0 bases and J shed 1 base, with 12 bases lying between them. The CDR3 sequence is 16 residues long. CDR1 WNHNN and CDR2 SYGVQD come from the germline V gene (reference sequence). CDR3 sequence (DNA): TGCGCCAGCAGTGAGTCGACGTGGGACACCCAAGAGACCCAGTACTTC. Amino acids: CASSESTWDTQETQYF.

This clone was observed a single time. The rearrangement uses TRBV4-3 and TRBJ1-6; the D gene is possibly TRBD1 (5 bases). The CDR3 is 13 residues long. Germline V gives CDR1 LGHNA, CDR2 YSLEER. Trimming pared 2 bases from V and 7 bases from J, leaving 6 bases between. CDR3 in DNA: TGCGCCAGCAGCCAATGGGGGAATTCACCCCTCCACTTT. Protein sequence: CASSQWGNSPLHF.

This sequence joins TRBV21-1 and TRBJ1-3; the table's D gene call, TRBD1, was not cross checked with the DNA. TRBV21-1 is a pseudogene. The length of the CDR3 is 19 residues. The CDR3 coding sequence is TGTGCCAGCAGCAAAGGAGGTTGTGTCAGGGGGTTCTCTGGAAACACCATATATTTT. It translates to CASSKGGCVRGFSGNTIYF.

The rearrangement links TRBV15 to TRBJ2-6; D gene unclear. Germline V gene sequence: CDR1 LNHNV, CDR2 YYDKDF (reference sequence). This CDR3 contains 15 residues. V lost 8 bases to trimming and J lost 1 base, with 12 bases between them. This CDR3 is CATGNTESGANVLTF. In nucleotides, the CDR3 is TGTGCCACCGGAAACACTGAATCTGGGGCCAACGTCCTGACTTTC. The entire variable domain, with the rest obtained from reference TRBV15 and TRBJ2-6, is as follows: DAMVIQNPRYQVTQFGKPVTLSCSQTLNHNVMYWYQQKSSQAPKLLFHYYDKDFNNEADTPDNFQSRRPNTSFCFLDIRSPGLGDTAMYLCATGNTESGANVLTFGAGSRLTVL.

The CDR3 protein is CASSGSTGNTIYF. The CDR3 DNA follows: TGTGCCAGCAGCGGGTCGACAGGAAACACCATATATTTT. The V call is TRBV21-1, the J call TRBJ1-3; TRBD1 was called by the table and not checked on the DNA. TRBV21-1 constitutes a pseudogene. This CDR3 region has 13 residues.

The V and J genes are TRBV6-5 and TRBJ1-1; D ambiguous. Trimming stripped 2 bases from V and 2 bases from J, with 9 bases between. Germline CDR1 and CDR2: MNHEY and SVGAGI. The CDR3 is 14 residues long. The CDR3, as DNA: TGTGCCAGCAGTTACCGGACGGTTAACACTGAAGCTTTCTTT. This gives the protein CASSYRTVNTEAFF.